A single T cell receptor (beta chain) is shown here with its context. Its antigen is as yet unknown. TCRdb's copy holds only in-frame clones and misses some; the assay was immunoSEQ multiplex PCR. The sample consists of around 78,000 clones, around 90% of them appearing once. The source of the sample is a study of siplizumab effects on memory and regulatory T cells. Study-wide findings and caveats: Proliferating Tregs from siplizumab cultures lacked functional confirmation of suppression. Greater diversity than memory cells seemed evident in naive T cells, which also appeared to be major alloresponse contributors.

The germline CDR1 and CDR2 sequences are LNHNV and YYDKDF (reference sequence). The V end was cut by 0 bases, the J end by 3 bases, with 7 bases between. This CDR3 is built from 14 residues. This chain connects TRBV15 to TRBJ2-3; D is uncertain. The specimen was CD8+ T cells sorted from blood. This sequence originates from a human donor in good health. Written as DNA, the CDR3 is TGTGCCACCAGCAGAGAAACAGCAACAGATACGCAGTATTTT. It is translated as CATSRETATDTQYF.